This entry lists 5 T cell receptor beta chains sequenced from one sample in a study of OX40 agonist ivuxolimab in advanced cancers. The repertoire was sequenced with immunoSEQ multiplex PCR; TCRdb's copy has only in-frame clones and lacks some. The top ten hold under 30% of the sample, which has 25,000 to 35,000 clones, over 60% seen once. The sequencing here drew on CD4+ or CD8+ T cells sorted from blood, taken in a trial of the OX40 agonist ivuxolimab. These receptors originate from an adult with an advanced solid tumor such as melanoma, head and neck, liver or kidney cancer.

A single count supports this clone. The chain links TRBV5-1 to TRBJ2-5; weak D call: TRBD2 (7 bases). Trimming stripped 4 bases from V and 4 bases from J, with 14 bases between. CDR1 is SGHRS and CDR2 is YFSETQ in the germline V gene. The CDR3 covers 14 residues. The chain's CDR3 is CASSPRGASETQYF. CDR3 sequence (DNA): TGCGCCAGCAGCCCTCGGGGGGCTTCAGAGACCCAGTACTTC.

The CDR3 bases are TGTGCCAGCAGCCGAAGGACGGGGGCATGGGAGACCCAGTACTTC. As protein: CASSRRTGAWETQYF. The V and J genes are TRBV5-6 and TRBJ2-5, with D possibly called TRBD1 or TRBD2 (6 bases each). V was pared by 4 bases and J by 5 bases, with 18 bases between. The CDR3 is 15 residues long. In germline, CDR1 is SGHDT, CDR2 YYEEEE.

This clone was detected only a few times. The chain employs TRBV15 and TRBJ2-2; 9 positions match TRBD1. The CDR3 extends over 16 amino acids. CDR1 LNHNV and CDR2 YYDKDF come from the germline V gene (reference sequence). The V and J ends lost 2 bases and 4 bases, in that order; junction bases with no gene match: 5. The CDR3 DNA reads TGTGCCACCAGCAGAACCGGGACAGGGACCACCGGGGAGCTGTTTTTT. The encoded protein is CATSRTGTGTTGELFF.

The V call is TRBV7-9, the J call TRBJ1-4; possible D gene TRBD1, 5 bases. This CDR3 region has 14 residues. In germline, CDR1 is SEHNR, CDR2 FQNEAQ (reference sequence). The V end lost 6 bases, the J end lost 4 bases, and 12 bases lay between the germline ends. CDR3 DNA: TGTGCCAGCAGTCTGAATGGGGGTAATGAAAAACTGTTTTTT. Its translation is CASSLNGGNEKLFF.

This clone appeared a few times. This chain uses TRBV18 with TRBJ2-5, with 11 nucleotides matching TRBD2. Germline assignment: CDR1 KGHSH and CDR2 LQKENI. This CDR3 comprises 15 residues. Unmatched junction bases numbered 3, after V lost 5 bases and J lost 1 base. The CDR3 DNA reads as TGTGCCAGCTCAGTCGGACTAGCGGGCCAAGAGACCCAGTACTTC. It yields the protein CASSVGLAGQETQYF.